Each of the 10 T cell receptor beta chains below was sequenced from the same sample in a study of CD8+CD57+ T cells in acquired aplastic anemia. For sequencing, patients were chosen who had shown expansion of CD8+CD57+ cells by flow cytometry. Genomic DNA was employed as the template in profiling TCR beta VDJ and CDR3. TCRdb reprocessed the reads with MiXCR, giving one entry per CDR3 protein. Altogether 120,000 or so distinct CDR3 sequences are present, nearly 40% being singletons, with the ten largest covering roughly 3%. The sequencing sample was made of sorted CD4+, CD8+, or CD8+CD57+ T cells (not recorded which) from PBMCs. Receptors originate from a human donor with aplastic anemia.

Details on this clonotype: A much larger clone differs by one base, so this may be a read error. V is TRBV5-6 and J is TRBJ1-1; TRBD1 is a possible D gene (5 bases). CDR1 and CDR2 from the germline V gene are SGHDT and YYEEEE. The CDR3 sequence is 13 residues long. The V and J ends lost 4 bases and 1 base respectively, with 8 bases between them. CDR3 region: CASSTGANTEAFF. The CDR3 nucleotides read TGTGCCAGCAGCACCGGGGCGAACACTGAAGCTTTCTTT.

For this clonotype: The junction departs from germline at one end; a sequencing error may be responsible. The chain has TRBV24-1 and TRBJ2-6, with 9 nucleotides matching TRBD1. The germline V gene has CDR1 KGHDR and CDR2 SFDVKD. This CDR3 is built from 17 residues. CDR3 nucleotides: TGTGCCACCAGTCCCGGGACAGGGCAAGCTGGGGCCGACGTCCTGACTTTC. Protein product: CATSPGTGQAGADVLTF.

The rearrangement joins TRBV11-1 to TRBJ2-1; D is perhaps TRBD2 (7 bases). Per the germline V gene, CDR1 is SGHAT and CDR2 is FQDESV (reference sequence). The CDR3 covers 15 residues. Trimming left V 1 base short and J 7 bases short, with 14 bases between. CDR3 amino acids: CASSLDRASGNEQFF. The CDR3 nucleotides read TGTGCCAGCAGCTTAGACAGGGCTAGCGGAAATGAGCAGTTCTTC.

The V and J genes are TRBV4-1 and TRBJ1-1; a possible D gene is TRBD1 (5 bases). Deletions cut 0 bases from V and 5 bases from J, with 19 bases between. Germline-derived CDR1 and CDR2 are MGHRA and YSYEKL. The CDR3 runs 17 residues. CDR3 DNA sequence: TGCGCCAGCAGCCAAGAAGGGGCTGGGGGGAGAAGAACTGAAGCTTTCTTT. This encodes CASSQEGAGGRRTEAFF.

Only a few counts were recorded for this clonotype. The gene calls are TRBV27 and TRBJ1-1, with a tentative D call TRBD1 (5 bases). The CDR3 length is 14 residues. CDR1 and CDR2 from the germline V gene are MNHEY and SMNVEV (reference sequence). Trimming took 5 bases from V and 4 from J, leaving 14 bases between them. This chain's CDR3 is CASSDGGGVTEAFF. The CDR3 coding sequence is TGTGCCAGCAGTGACGGGGGAGGGGTCACTGAAGCTTTCTTT.

This clonotype has a count of ten or more. The V and J genes are TRBV2 and TRBJ1-2; 7 bases fit TRBD1. Germline V CDR1 and CDR2: SNHLY, FYNNEI. V trimming: 4 bases; J trimming: 6 bases; junction bases outside the gene matches: 5. This CDR3 has 13 residues. The chain's CDR3 is CASSVGTENGYTF. The CDR3 DNA sequence: TGTGCCAGCAGTGTAGGGACAGAAAATGGCTACACCTTC.

The rearrangement links TRBV11-2 to TRBJ1-2, with a possible D match to TRBD1 (6 bases). Germline assignment: CDR1 SGHAT and CDR2 FQNNGV. The CDR3 length is 17 residues. The germline V and J ends were trimmed by 4 bases and 5 bases, with 23 bases remaining between them. DNA for the CDR3: TGTGCCAGCAGCTCCCGACAGGAATGGGCATGCTCATATGGCTACACCTTC. Translation: CASSSRQEWACSYGYTF.

This clonotype was picked up many times. This chain uses TRBV24-1 with TRBJ2-5, with 10 bases fitting TRBD1. From germline, CDR1 is KGHDR and CDR2 SFDVKD. The CDR3 contains 16 residues. V shed 5 bases and J 4 bases; nucleotides not matched to a gene: 9. CDR3 sequence (DNA): TGTGCCACCAGTGCCAGGGGACAGGGGAGGGGAGAGACCCAGTACTTC. Protein sequence: CATSARGQGRGETQYF.

On this clonotype: Its ends do not fully match the called genes, so a read error is possible. This chain links TRBV7-9 with TRBJ2-7, with D unresolved. The length of the CDR3 is 15 residues. Germline V gene data show CDR1 as SEHNR and CDR2 as FQNEAQ (reference sequence). The CDR3 here is CASSLYGQNFYEQHF. The CDR3 nucleotides are TGTGCCAGCAGCCTCTATGGGCAGAACTTCTACGAGCAGCACTTC.

This clonotype came up many times. The J gene is TRBJ2-3, the V gene TRBV20-1, with D tentatively TRBD1 or TRBD2 (6 bases each). This CDR3 is built from 13 residues. V was cut by 6 bases and J by 1 base, with 11 bases left in between. CDR1 is DFQATT and CDR2 is SNEGSKA in the germline V gene (reference sequence). CDR3 in amino acids: CSAEGGGTDTQYF. The CDR3, as DNA: TGCAGTGCCGAGGGGGGAGGCACAGATACGCAGTATTTT.